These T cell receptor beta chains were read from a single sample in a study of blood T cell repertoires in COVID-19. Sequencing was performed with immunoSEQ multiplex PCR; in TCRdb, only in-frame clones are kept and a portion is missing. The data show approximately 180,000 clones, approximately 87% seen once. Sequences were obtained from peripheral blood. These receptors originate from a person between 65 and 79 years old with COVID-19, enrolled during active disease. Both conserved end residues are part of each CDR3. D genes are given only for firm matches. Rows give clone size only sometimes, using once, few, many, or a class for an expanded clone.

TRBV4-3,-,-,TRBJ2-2,TGCGCCAGCAGCCAAGCTAACAGGGCCCCCGGGGAGCTGTTTTTT,CASSQANRAPGELFF
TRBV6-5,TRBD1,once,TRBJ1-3,TGTGCCAGCCGGGACAGTGCGATTGGAAACACCATATATTTT,CASRDSAIGNTIYF
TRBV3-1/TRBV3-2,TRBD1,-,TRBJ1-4,TGTGCCAGCAGCCAAAGGGACAGGCATGAAAAACTGTTTTTT,CASSQRDRHEKLFF
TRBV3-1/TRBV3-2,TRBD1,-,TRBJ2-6,TGTGCCAGCAGCCAACCCACAGGGGTCGTAGCTGGGGCCAACGTCCTGACTTTC,CASSQPTGVVAGANVLTF
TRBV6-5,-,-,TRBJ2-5,TGTGCCAGCGGGAGGGAGACCCAGTACTTC,CASGRETQYF
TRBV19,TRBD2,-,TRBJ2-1,TGTGCCAGCCAAATGGGGCGGGGGGGCCTGATTGAGCAGTTCTTC,CASQMGRGGLIEQFF
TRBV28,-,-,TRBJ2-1,TGTGCCAGCAGTAGGAGGGACTTGAGCTCCTACAATGAGCAGTTCTTC,CASSRRDLSSYNEQFF
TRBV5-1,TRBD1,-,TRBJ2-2,TGCGCCAGCAGCCAGGGACAGGACAACGGGGAGCTGTTTTTT,CASSQGQDNGELFF
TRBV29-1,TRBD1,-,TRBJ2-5,TGCAGCGGACTACAGGGGACGTCCAGGACCCAGTACTTC,CSGLQGTSRTQYF
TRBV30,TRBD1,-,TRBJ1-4,TGTGCCTGGGCTAGACAGGGCTTAAATGAAAAACTGTTTTTT,CAWARQGLNEKLFF
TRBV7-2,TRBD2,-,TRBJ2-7,TGTGCCAGCAGCCCGAGGACTAGCGGGAGAACGTACGAGCAGTACTTC,CASSPRTSGRTYEQYF
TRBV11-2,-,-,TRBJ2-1,TGTGCCAGCAGCCCCGGGTTTAGCGAAGACGAGCAGTTCTTC,CASSPGFSEDEQFF
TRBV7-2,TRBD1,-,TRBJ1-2,TGTGCCAGCAGCTTAAACAGGGGGCTAGGCTACACCTTC,CASSLNRGLGYTF
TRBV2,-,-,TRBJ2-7,TGTGCCAGCAGTTTCCGAGACAGCTCCTACGAGCAGTACTTC,CASSFRDSSYEQYF
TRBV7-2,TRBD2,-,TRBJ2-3,TGTGCCAGCAGCTTACGCACTAGCGTATCAGATACGCAGTATTTT,CASSLRTSVSDTQYF
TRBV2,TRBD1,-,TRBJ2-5,TGTGCCAGCACGACAGGGGGGTATCAAGAGACCCAGTACTTC,CASTTGGYQETQYF
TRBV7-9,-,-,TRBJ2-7,TGTGCCAGCAGCTCTCCGGGGTTGCAGTACTTC,CASSSPGLQYF
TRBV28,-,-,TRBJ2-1,TGTGCCAGCAGTTTCAAAGGTTACGGGGGGCTTGAGCAGTTCTTC,CASSFKGYGGLEQFF
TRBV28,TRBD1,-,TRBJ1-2,TGTGCCAGCAGTCCGAGCGGGACAGGGATCTATGGCTACACCTTC,CASSPSGTGIYGYTF
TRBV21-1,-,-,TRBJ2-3,TGTGCCGCCCGTCCCGGCTGGCGGGGGGGCCACGCAGATACGCAGTATTTT,CAARPGWRGGHADTQYF
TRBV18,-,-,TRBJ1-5,TGTGCCAGCTCACCCAGAGAAGGGGGAGCCGGAATCAGGACCCAGCATTTT,CASSPREGGAGIRTQHF
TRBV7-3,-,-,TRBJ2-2,TGTGCCAGCAGCCCCCCTGCGGGAGGGGAGCTGTTTTTT,CASSPPAGGELFF
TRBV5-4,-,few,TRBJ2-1,TGTGCCAGCAGCAAGCCCGGGTTTAGCTCCTACAATGAGCAGTTCTTC,CASSKPGFSSYNEQFF
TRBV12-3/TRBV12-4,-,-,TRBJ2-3,TGTGCCAGCAGTACAGGGACCCTAAATACGCAGTATTTT,CASSTGTLNTQYF
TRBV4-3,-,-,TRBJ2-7,TGCGCCAGCAGCAAGGACAGCTCCTACGAGCAGTACTTC,CASSKDSSYEQYF
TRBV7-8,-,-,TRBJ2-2,TGTGCCAGCAGCGTGGACAGCCTCACCGGGGAGCTGTTTTTT,CASSVDSLTGELFF
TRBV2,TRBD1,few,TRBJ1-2,TGTGCCAGCAGTGATACAGGGGAGTCCTATGGCTACACCTTC,CASSDTGESYGYTF
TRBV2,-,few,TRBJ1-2,TGTGCCAGCACTCCATCAGTGGAGTATGGCTACACCTTC,CASTPSVEYGYTF
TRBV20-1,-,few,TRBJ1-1,TGCAGTGCTGCAGGGCGCACTGAAGCTTTCTTT,CSAAGRTEAFF
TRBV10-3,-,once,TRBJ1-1,TGTGCCATCAGGGCCGACTTAGGGGGCACTGAAGCTTTCTTT,CAIRADLGGTEAFF
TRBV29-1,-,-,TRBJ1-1,TGCAGCGTTTTCCCGAACAGCGGAACTGAAGCTTTCTTT,CSVFPNSGTEAFF
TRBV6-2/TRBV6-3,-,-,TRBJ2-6,TGTGCCAGCAGCCAGAACCCTAGAACTGGGGCCAACGTCCTGACTTTC,CASSQNPRTGANVLTF
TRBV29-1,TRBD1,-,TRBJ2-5,TGCAGCGTCGGACAGGGGGTGGGAGAGACCCAGTACTTC,CSVGQGVGETQYF
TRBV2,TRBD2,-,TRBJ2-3,TGTGCCAGCAGTGAAACCCCGCTAGCGGGGATCACAGATACGCAGTATTTT,CASSETPLAGITDTQYF
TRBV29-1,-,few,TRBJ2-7,TGCAGCGTTTTCAATCGAAGCTGGTGCTACGAGCAGTACTTC,CSVFNRSWCYEQYF
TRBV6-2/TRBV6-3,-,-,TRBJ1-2,TGTGCCAGCAGTCCCTTAGATGGCTACACCTTC,CASSPLDGYTF
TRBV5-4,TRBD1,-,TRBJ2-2,TGTGCCAGCAGCTTGGTACAGGGGGCCGGGGAGCTGTTTTTT,CASSLVQGAGELFF
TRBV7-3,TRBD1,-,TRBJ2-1,TGTGCCAGCAGCTTTGGGACAGCCTACAATGAGCAGTTCTTC,CASSFGTAYNEQFF
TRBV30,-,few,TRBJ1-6,TGTGCCTACAGGGTGGGGTCACCCCTCCACTTT,CAYRVGSPLHF
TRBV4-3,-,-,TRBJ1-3,TGCGCCAGCAGCCAAGGGACGGGGGGAAACACCATATATTTT,CASSQGTGGNTIYF
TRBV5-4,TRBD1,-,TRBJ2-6,TGTGCCAGCAGCCCGGATGTAGGGGGCTATGGGGCCAACGTCCTGACTTTC,CASSPDVGGYGANVLTF
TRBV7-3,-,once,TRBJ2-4,TGTGCCAGCAGCTTAACCTCCTGGACAGTGGAAAACATTCAGTACTTC,CASSLTSWTVENIQYF
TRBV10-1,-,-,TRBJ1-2,TGCGCCAGCAGTGAGTGGCGGGGGAGGGGCTACACCTTC,CASSEWRGRGYTF
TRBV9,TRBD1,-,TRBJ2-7,TGTGCCAGCAGCGTAGGGCCGACAGGGAGTCCCTACGAGCAGTACTTC,CASSVGPTGSPYEQYF
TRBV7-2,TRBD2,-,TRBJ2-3,TGTGCCAGCAGCCCGCTAGCGGGCACAGATACGCAGTATTTT,CASSPLAGTDTQYF
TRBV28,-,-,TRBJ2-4,TGTGCCAGCAGCGATAATCTAGGGAGAGGTTACATTCAGTACTTC,CASSDNLGRGYIQYF
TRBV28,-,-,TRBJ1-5,TGTGCCAGCAGTTTATACGGGCAGGGAGGGTATCAGCCCCAGCATTTT,CASSLYGQGGYQPQHF
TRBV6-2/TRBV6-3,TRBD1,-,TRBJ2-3,TGTGCCAGCAGTAGCAAGAACAGGGGCGCGGGAGATACGCAGTATTTT,CASSSKNRGAGDTQYF